A single sample is the source of the 30 T cell receptor delta chains below, sequenced in a study of γδ T cells in repeated Plasmodium falciparum infection. Gammadelta T cells were flow-sorted from PBMC into Vgamma9/Vdelta2+ and Vdelta2-negative populations for bulk analysis. TCRdb repeated clone calling on the multiplex PCR reads with CATT. This sample has 90,000 to 95,000 delta-chain clones; over 0.75% occur once, and the top ten carry roughly 9.9%. The sample taken for sequencing was gamma-delta T cells from blood. The receptor source for this set is a pool of human donors (malaria-infected and uninfected, not separated).

The V and J genes are TRDV2 and TRDJ2; D is unclear. TCRdb does not report a J gene; here it was assigned by matching the DNA to germline references. There are 13 residues in the CDR3. V shed 1 base and J shed 2 bases, with 4 bases lying between them. Germline CDR1 reads GEAIGNYY; CDR2 reads EKD. CDR3 nucleotide sequence: TGTGCCTGTGACACGGGATTGACAGCACAACTCTTCTTT. The encoded protein is CACDTGLTAQLFF.

To note about this clone: TCRdb pairs this DNA with a much larger clone's protein that differs at residue 12, likely a read error; the protein shown was translated from the DNA. J is TRDJ3 and V is TRDV2, with D perhaps TRDD3 (6 bases). The J gene is not listed in TCRdb, so it was assigned here from a DNA match to germline. This CDR3 is 20 amino acids long. Trimming left V 2 bases short and J 2 bases short, with 21 bases between. The germline V gene encodes CDR1 GEAIGNYY and CDR2 EKD. The CDR3 coding sequence is TGTGCCTGTGACAGTCTGAGGGGGACCCTCAGCCCCTGGGACACCCGACAGATGTTTTTC. Amino acid sequence: CACDSLRGTLSPWDTRQMFF.

This clone was picked up a small number of times. This sequence is one base from a far larger clone and is likely a read error. The sample contains more than one DNA sequence encoding this CDR3. The genes are TRDV1 and TRDJ1; the D gene is possibly TRDD3 (5 bases). CDR3 length: 11 residues. CDR1 is TSWWSYY and CDR2 is QGS in the germline V gene. The CDR3 reads CALGEHTKLIF. CDR3 nucleotides: TGTGCTCTCGGGGAACATACTAAACTCATCTTT.

Only a few counts were recorded for this clone. The TCRdb record carries a much larger clone's protein, which differs from this DNA's translation at residue 18; a read error is the likely cause, and the protein listed here is the DNA translation. The chain is built from TRDV1 and TRDJ1; 13 bases line up with TRDD3. TCRdb gives no J gene; it was assigned here by matching the DNA to germline. CDR1 is TSWWSYY, CDR2 QGS, per germline. The ends lost 0 bases at V and 3 bases at J; junction bases unmatched: 28. The CDR3 consists of 25 residues. The DNA for the CDR3 is TGTGCTCTTGGGGAACTACAGTCTTCCTACACAAAAACTGGGGGATACGCGCCCTCCCCCGATAAACTCATCTTT. It encodes CALGELQSSYTKTGGYAPSPDKLIF.

Comments on this clone: The protein in TCRdb stems from a much larger clone and differs at residue 14 from this DNA's translation, likely a read error; here the protein is translated from the DNA. This chain joins TRDV1 and TRDJ1; 8 bases map to TRDD3. No J gene was available from TCRdb, and it was assigned here by a germline match of the DNA. The CDR3 length is 23 residues. The junction had 28 bases not matched to a gene; V was cut back by 4 bases and J by 0 bases. CDR1 is TSWWSYY, CDR2 QGS, per germline. The CDR3 reads CALGGGFLTLNWGVPGYTDKLIF. CDR3 nucleotides: TGTGCTCTTGGGGGGGGCTTCCTTACACTTAACTGGGGGGTACCCGGGTACACCGATAAACTCATCTTT.

In regard to this clone: The TCRdb protein comes from a much larger clone and disagrees with this DNA's translation at residue 4, likely due to a read error; the protein given here is derived from the DNA. The V call is TRDV2, the J call TRDJ3, with 11 bases aligning to TRDD3. The J gene, missing from TCRdb, was assigned here through DNA to germline matching. Unmatched junction bases numbered 6, after V lost 5 bases and J lost 1 base. The germline gives CDR1 GEAIGNYY, CDR2 EKD. The length of the CDR3 is 18 residues. CDR3 DNA: TGTGCCTGTGGCAGAGTGGGGGATACGTCCTGGGACACCCGACAGATGTTTTTC. It codes for CACGRVGDTSWDTRQMFF.

This clone was observed many times. This probably arose from a read error, given a far larger clone one base away. The identical CDR3 is also encoded by other nucleotide sequences in the sample. The chain links TRDV2 to TRDJ1; D is unclear. The J gene comes from matching the DNA to germline here; TCRdb lacks it. The CDR3 contains 15 residues. Germline V gene sequence: CDR1 GEAIGNYY, CDR2 EKD. V was shortened by 0 bases and J by 2 bases, with 12 bases between the two germline ends. CDR3 in DNA: TGTGCCTGTGACACCGTCGGAGCGCTTACCGATAAACTCATCTTT. Translated: CACDTVGALTDKLIF.

Details on this clone: A far larger clone is only one base removed, so a read error is likely. The same CDR3 also results from other DNA sequences found in this sample. The chain couples TRDV1 to TRDJ1; 8 bases agree with TRDD3. TCRdb records no J gene; here it was assigned by comparing the DNA to germline. CDR1 is TSWWSYY, CDR2 QGS, per germline. The J segment lost 6 bases and the V segment lost 2 bases, leaving 11 bases of the junction unmatched. The CDR3 loop spans 16 amino acids. This chain's CDR3 is CALGEMGGGSLHKLIF. As DNA, the CDR3 is TGTGCTCTTGGGGAAATGGGTGGGGGATCCCTCCATAAACTCATCTTT.

For this clone: The protein in TCRdb stems from a much larger clone and differs at residue 13 from this DNA's translation, likely a read error; here the protein is translated from the DNA. The CDR3 nucleotides are TGTGCTCTTGGGGAACTCCGTCCTACATGGGGGATACACACCGATAAACTCATCTTT. It specifies CALGELRPTWGIHTDKLIF. This rearrangement joins TRDV1 to TRDJ1, with 10 bases identical to TRDD3. As TCRdb names no J gene, one was assigned here on the basis of a DNA match to germline. This CDR3 region has 19 residues. Germline assignment: CDR1 TSWWSYY and CDR2 QGS. V shed 0 bases and J 0 bases; nucleotides not matched to a gene: 10.

This clone was recorded a few times. A read error is the likely source, as a far larger clone sits one nucleotide away. Additional DNA sequences in this sample encode the identical CDR3. The chain combines TRDV2 with TRDJ1, with 9 nucleotides matching TRDD3. No J gene is reported in TCRdb; it was inferred here by comparing the DNA with germline. CDR3 length: 18 amino acids. In germline, CDR1 is GEAIGNYY, CDR2 EKD. Losses at the gene ends were 4 bases for V and 0 bases for J; bases not matched to a gene: 14. The CDR3 DNA sequence: TGTGCCTGTGATACGGTTACTGGGGGACAGACATACACCGATAAACTCATCTTT. This encodes CACDTVTGGQTYTDKLIF.

This clone was found a few times. TCRdb's protein, taken from a much larger clone, differs from this DNA's translation at residue 14, likely owing to a read error; the protein displayed comes from the DNA. V gene assignment gives TRDV2, but the J gene was left uncalled; the table's D call, TRDD3, was not checked against the DNA. Germline CDR1 GEAIGNYY, CDR2 EKD. The CDR3 totals 16 residues. The CDR3 DNA reads as TGTGCCTGTGACGCGATGGGGGATAGCTCCACCGATAAACCCATCTTT. Translating gives CACDAMGDSSTDKPIF.

On this clone itself: A read error is likely here: a far larger clone is one base away. This sample also contains other DNA sequences that code for the same CDR3. This chain links TRDV1 with TRDJ1; D possibly corresponds to TRDD2 (5 bases). CDR3 length equals 19 residues. CDR1 and CDR2 from the germline V gene are TSWWSYY and QGS. V lost 0 bases, J lost 7 bases, and 27 bases lay in between. The CDR3 sequence: CALGELGIPTELGRSKLIF. CDR3 in DNA: TGTGCTCTTGGGGAACTCGGAATCCCTACCGAATTAGGAAGGAGTAAACTCATCTTT.

For this clone: The mismatch at residue 5 between this DNA's translation and the TCRdb protein of a much larger clone likely reflects a read error; the protein shown is translated from the DNA. The chain joins TRDV2 to TRDJ1; the match to TRDD3 covers 7 bases. Here the J gene came from matching the DNA to germline, since TCRdb omits it. The CDR3 sequence is 16 residues long. Germline CDR1 is GEAIGNYY and CDR2 is EKD. J was trimmed by 1 base and V by 2 bases; bases with no gene match: 9. The CDR3 sequence: CACDNLGISLTDKLIF. As DNA, the CDR3 is TGTGCCTGTGACAACTTGGGGATATCTCTCACCGATAAACTCATCTTT.

This clone was found many times. This likely reflects a read error, since a far larger clone is one base away. Within the sample, other DNA sequences also encode this same CDR3. The chain uses TRDV2 and TRDJ1, with 12 bases fitting TRDD3. TCRdb leaves out the J gene; it was filled in here by matching the DNA to germline. The CDR3 runs 19 residues. CDR1 is GEAIGNYY and CDR2 is EKD in the germline V gene. The CDR3, as DNA: TGCGCCTGTGACACCGGGATCTGGGGGATACGCGGGTACACCGATAAACTCATCTTT. It yields the protein CACDTGIWGIRGYTDKLIF.

This clone was detected only a few times. This probably arose from a read error, given a far larger clone one base away. Other DNA sequences in the same sample also yield this CDR3. This chain joins TRDV1 and TRDJ1; D is possibly TRDD3 (5 bases). CDR1 and CDR2 (germline): TSWWSYY, QGS. Trimming removed 0 bases at V and 0 bases at J, with 20 bases between. This CDR3 has 19 amino acids. The CDR3 coding sequence is TGTGCTCTTGGGGAACTATCCCCTTTTACTGGAGGATACACCGATAAACTCATCTTT. Translated: CALGELSPFTGGYTDKLIF.

Remarks on this clone: The TCRdb record carries a much larger clone's protein, which differs from this DNA's translation at residue 11; a read error is the likely cause, and the protein listed here is the DNA translation. The chain employs TRDV1 and TRDJ1; TRDD3 matches 9 bases. Since TCRdb gives no J gene, matching the DNA to germline was used here to assign it. Trimming removed 4 bases from V and 10 bases from J; junction bases left unmatched: 10. CDR1 and CDR2 (germline): TSWWSYY, QGS. This CDR3 spans 14 amino acids. Written as DNA, the CDR3 is TGTGCTCTTGGGGTCCAGGTACTGGGGGAAAGACTCATCTTT. The encoded protein is CALGVQVLGERLIF.

The sample holds a few counts of this clone. A read error likely explains this, since a far larger clone differs by one base. This same CDR3 is encoded by further DNA sequences in the sample. The gene calls are TRDV2 and TRDJ3; the D gene is possibly TRDD3 (5 bases). As TCRdb names no J gene, one was assigned here on the basis of a DNA match to germline. The CDR3 sequence is 20 residues long. Looked up from germline, CDR1 is GEAIGNYY and CDR2 is EKD. CDR3 DNA sequence: TGTGCCTGTGACACCGTAGACATCCGAGCAAGCTCCTGGGACACTCGACAGATGTTTTTC. Encoded protein: CACDTVDIRASSWDTRQMFF.

A word on this clone: The protein given by TCRdb reflects a much larger clone and differs at residue 8 from this DNA's translation, likely from a read error; the protein shown is the DNA's translation. The chain carries TRDV2 and TRDJ1; D unresolved. TCRdb records no J gene; here it was assigned by comparing the DNA to germline. CDR3 size: 15 residues. V lost 0 bases and J lost 0, with 10 bases in between. Germline CDR1 is GEAIGNYY and CDR2 is EKD. The CDR3 region is CACDTVTANTDKLIF. As DNA, the CDR3 is TGTGCCTGTGACACCGTTACAGCGAACACCGATAAACTCATCTTT.

In the case of this clone: A far more abundant clone sits one base away, making this likely a read error. This same CDR3 is encoded by further DNA sequences in the sample. The V gene is TRDV1, the J gene TRDJ1; TRDD3 might be the D (5 bases). The J gene is not listed in TCRdb, so it was assigned here from a DNA match to germline. Germline assignment: CDR1 TSWWSYY and CDR2 QGS. The CDR3 has 18 residues. The CDR3 region is CALGEHIPPGAVTDKLIF. The CDR3 DNA reads as TGTGCTCTCGGGGAACATATCCCCCCCGGGGCTGTTACCGATAAACTCATCTTT.

This clone was seen ten or more times. The protein given by TCRdb reflects a much larger clone and differs at residue 9 from this DNA's translation, likely from a read error; the protein shown is the DNA's translation. V gene TRAV38-2/DV8 combines with J gene TRDJ1, with 8 bases that match TRDD3. Germline values: CDR1 TSESDYY, CDR2 QEAYKQQN. After removal of 5 bases from V and 0 bases from J, the junction contained 6 bases not matched to a gene. The CDR3 runs to 15 residues. The CDR3 sequence is CAYSAGGPHTDKLIF. For the CDR3, the DNA is TGTGCTTATAGTGCTGGGGGACCGCACACCGATAAACTCATCTTT.

This clone came up a few times. The likely explanation is a read error, given a far larger clone one base away. The same CDR3 is also encoded by other DNA sequences in this sample. J is TRDJ1 and V is TRDV1, with unresolved D. The J gene was missing in TCRdb and was found by matching the end of the DNA to germline. Germline V gives CDR1 TSWWSYY, CDR2 QGS. The germline V and J ends were trimmed by 3 bases and 0 bases, with 35 bases remaining between them. The CDR3 runs 23 residues. The CDR3 bases are TGTGCTCTTGGGGAGCTTAACGCCGCTTTTTTACTAGGGGCCCTTGGGTACACCGATAAACTCATCTTT. As protein: CALGELNAAFLLGALGYTDKLIF.

Only a few counts were recorded for this clone. This DNA translates differently at residue 3 from the TCRdb protein, which is that of a much larger clone; a read error is likely, and the protein shown is the DNA's own translation. The V and J genes are TRDV1 and TRDJ1, with 10 bases identical to TRDD3. Here the J gene came from matching the DNA to germline, since TCRdb omits it. The CDR3 length is 17 residues. The V and J ends lost 11 bases and 0 bases, in that order; junction bases with no gene match: 15. In germline, CDR1 is TSWWSYY, CDR2 QGS. The CDR3, as DNA: TGTGCTTTTTTAGGTTGGGGGATACTGGGCTACACCGATAAACTCATCTTT. Its translation is CAFLGWGILGYTDKLIF.

A word on this clone: The translation of this DNA and the TCRdb protein of a much larger clone differ at residue 14, probably owing to a read error; the protein shown here is translated from the DNA. V and J are TRDV2 and TRDJ3, with TRDD3 matching 9 bases. The J gene, left out of TCRdb, was set here by checking the DNA against germline. The CDR3 length is 19 residues. CDR1 is GEAIGNYY and CDR2 is EKD in the germline V gene. This chain's CDR3 is CACDENWGSSSWDARQMFF. Written as DNA, the CDR3 is TGTGCCTGTGACGAGAACTGGGGGAGTAGCTCCTGGGACGCCCGACAGATGTTTTTC.

This clone was seen a few times. The TCRdb protein comes from a much larger clone and disagrees with this DNA's translation at residue 12, likely due to a read error; the protein given here is derived from the DNA. The chain joins TRDV1 to TRDJ1; 12 positions match TRDD3. TCRdb records no J gene; here it was assigned by comparing the DNA to germline. CDR1 is TSWWSYY, CDR2 QGS, per germline. With 4 bases clipped from V and 3 bases from J, the junction kept 15 bases outside the gene matches. The CDR3 sequence is 19 residues long. The CDR3 DNA follows: TGTGCTCTTGGGGTTATTCCTACTGGGGGATACATGAGCGCCGATAAACTCATCTTT. This codes for CALGVIPTGGYMSADKLIF.

The table lists this clone with a few counts. The protein TCRdb lists belongs to a much larger clone and differs from this DNA's translation at residue 20, which points to a read error; the protein shown is made from the DNA. No J gene was assigned, while the V gene was called as TRDV1; the D call of TRDD3 is as the table states it, not checked on the DNA. Germline loops: CDR1 TSWWSYY, CDR2 QGS. CDR3 length: 22 amino acids. Written as DNA, the CDR3 is TGTGCTCTTGGATGCCGTTCCTACTTTAAACACTGGGGGATTCCGGCCACCGATAAACCCATCTTT. It yields the protein CALGCRSYFKHWGIPATDKPIF.

Turning to this clone: The protein in TCRdb stems from a much larger clone and differs at residue 16 from this DNA's translation, likely a read error; here the protein is translated from the DNA. This chain's CDR3 is CACDTAGALRAWDTRLMFF. CDR3 in DNA: TGTGCCTGTGACACCGCGGGGGCGTTGAGAGCCTGGGACACCCGACTGATGTTTTTC. The chain links TRDV2 to TRDJ3; tentatively, D is TRDD3 (5 bases). TCRdb does not report a J gene; here it was assigned by matching the DNA to germline references. From germline, CDR1 is GEAIGNYY and CDR2 EKD. This CDR3 region has 19 residues.

About this clone: It differs at one base from a far larger clone, so likely a read error. The sample contains more than one DNA sequence encoding this CDR3. The CDR3 sequence is CACDEITTLTGGPLSYTDKLIF. Here the CDR3 DNA reads TGTGCCTGTGACGAAATTACAACTCTGACTGGGGGACCCTTATCGTACACCGATAAACTCATCTTT. The chain combines TRDV2 with TRDJ1, with 9 bases matching TRDD3. The junction had 25 bases not matched to a gene; V was cut back by 3 bases and J by 0 bases. The CDR3 length is 22 residues. Germline V gene sequence: CDR1 GEAIGNYY, CDR2 EKD.

This clone is judged medium-sized. Other DNA sequences within the sample encode an identical CDR3. V usage is TRDV2 and J usage is TRDJ2; 10 bases agree with TRDD3. V shed 1 base and J 2 bases; nucleotides not matched to a gene: 15. This CDR3 has 20 amino acids. Germline assignment: CDR1 GEAIGNYY and CDR2 EKD. The CDR3 sequence: CACDTIPTGGLIELTAQLFF. The CDR3, as DNA: TGTGCCTGTGACACTATCCCTACTGGGGGATTAATTGAGTTGACAGCACAACTCTTCTTT.

The table lists this clone with a few counts. TCRdb pairs this DNA with a much larger clone's protein that differs at residue 4, likely a read error; the protein shown was translated from the DNA. The V call is TRDV2, the J call TRDJ1, with D tentatively TRDD3 (6 bases). No J gene was available from TCRdb, and it was assigned here by a germline match of the DNA. This CDR3 has 20 residues. Trimming took off 5 bases at V and 0 bases at J, with 30 bases between the two ends. CDR1 GEAIGNYY and CDR2 EKD come from the germline V gene. CDR3 loop: CACGPARVGGQLSNTDKLIF. CDR3 nucleotide sequence: TGTGCCTGTGGCCCGGCTAGAGTGGGGGGCCAACTTAGTAACACCGATAAACTCATCTTT.

This clone has a handful of counts. The protein TCRdb gives is from a much larger clone and does not agree with this DNA's translation at residue 11, likely a read error; the protein shown here comes from the DNA. This chain links TRDV1 with TRDJ1; a weak D match, TRDD3 (5 bases). V gave up 4 bases and J gave up 3 bases, with 24 bases separating them. The CDR3 is made up of 18 amino acids. CDR1 TSWWSYY and CDR2 QGS come from the germline V gene. This chain's CDR3 is CALGVRWAPDIQADKLIF. As DNA, the CDR3 is TGTGCTCTTGGGGTCCGTTGGGCCCCGGATATACAGGCCGATAAACTCATCTTT.